These 27 T cell receptor beta chains came from one sample sequenced in a study of STAT5B mutations in CD4+ large granular lymphocyte leukemia. Sequenced by immunoSEQ multiplex PCR; TCRdb stores in-frame clones only, minus some. The sample holds 20,000 to 25,000 clones; around 72% are singletons and the top ten take 0.65%. What was sequenced was CD4+ T cells from blood buffy coats. The receptor source for this set is a human donor in good health.

The rearrangement joins TRBV18 to TRBJ1-1, with 8 bases matching TRBD1. V lost 5 bases and J lost 4; bases outside the gene matches: 12. CDR1 is KGHSH and CDR2 is LQKENI in the germline V gene. This CDR3 comprises 16 residues. The CDR3 protein is CASSGQGTFRGTEAFF. Written as DNA, the CDR3 is TGTGCCAGCTCAGGACAGGGCACTTTCCGGGGCACTGAAGCTTTCTTT.

V and J are TRBV4-1 and TRBJ1-5; 7 bases are a match to TRBD1. V trimming: 2 bases; J trimming: 7 bases; junction bases outside the gene matches: 8. Germline CDR1 is MGHRA and CDR2 is YSYEKL. The CDR3 is made up of 15 amino acids. The chain's CDR3 is CASSQQDRLGQPQHF. DNA of the CDR3: TGCGCCAGCAGCCAACAGGACAGGTTGGGGCAGCCCCAGCATTTT.

This clone was counted a single time. This chain joins TRBV9 and TRBJ2-1, with 8 bases aligning to TRBD1. CDR1 and CDR2 (germline): SGDLS, YYNGEE. CDR3 length equals 14 residues. V gave up 4 bases and J gave up 5 bases; unmatched junction bases: 5. As DNA, the CDR3 is TGTGCCAGCAGCTTCGGGACAGGCAACAATGAGCAGTTCTTC. Residues: CASSFGTGNNEQFF. Variable domain in full (rest from reference TRBV9 and TRBJ2-1): DSGVTQTPKHLITATGQRVTLRCSPRSGDLSVYWYQQSLDQGLQFLIQYYNGEERAKGNILERFSAQQFPDLHSELNLSSLELGDSALYFCASSFGTGNNEQFFGPGTRLTVL.

This clone has only a few counts. The rearrangement links TRBV7-9 to TRBJ1-1; a possible D gene is TRBD1 (6 bases). CDR1 is SEHNR, CDR2 FQNEAQ, per germline (reference sequence). Trimming pared 5 bases from V and 5 bases from J, leaving 18 bases between. The CDR3 is 15 amino acids. CDR3 coding DNA: TGTGCCAGCAGCCAGCAGGCCGGGGGCAAGACTGAAGCTTTCTTT. Amino acid sequence: CASSQQAGGKTEAFF.

The CDR3 DNA reads TGTGCCAGCAGTAAGGGACACAGCACAGATACGCAGTATTTT. It is translated as CASSKGHSTDTQYF. The chain joins TRBV5-5 to TRBJ2-3, with D possibly matching TRBD1 (6 bases). The length of the CDR3 is 14 residues. In germline, CDR1 is SGHKS, CDR2 YYEKEE (reference sequence). V was trimmed by 5 bases and J by 0 bases, leaving 10 bases between them.

This clone appeared once. The rearrangement joins TRBV4-1 to TRBJ1-1, with 9 bases fitting TRBD1. CDR3 length equals 16 residues. Trimming took 4 bases from V and 4 from J; bases not matched to a gene: 10. CDR1 is MGHRA and CDR2 is YSYEKL in the germline V gene. The DNA of the CDR3 is TGCGCCAGCAGCCCGGACAGGGGACTAACGGGCACTGAAGCTTTCTTT. Its translation is CASSPDRGLTGTEAFF.

This sequence joins TRBV7-2 and TRBJ1-5, with 7 positions matching TRBD1. Per the germline V gene, CDR1 is SGHTA and CDR2 is FQGNSA. This CDR3 has 14 residues. Trimming removed 5 bases from V and 1 base from J; junction bases left unmatched: 2. CDR3 sequence reads: CASSPQGSNQPQHF. CDR3 coding DNA: TGTGCCAGCAGCCCACAGGGGAGCAATCAGCCCCAGCATTTT.

The chain has TRBV4-2 and TRBJ1-1; 10 nucleotides align to TRBD1. The CDR3 is 15 amino acids. Germline trimming cut 2 bases from V and 5 bases from J; bases unmatched to any gene: 5. Germline CDR1 LGHNA, CDR2 YNFKEQ. CDR3: CASSQRTGGETEAFF. As DNA, the CDR3 is TGTGCCAGCAGCCAAAGGACAGGGGGGGAAACTGAAGCTTTCTTT.

J is TRBJ2-7 and V is TRBV6-1; D unresolved. This CDR3 has 14 residues. V lost 4 bases, J lost 6 bases, and 16 bases lay in between. The germline V gene has CDR1 MNHNS and CDR2 SASEGT. The CDR3 sequence is CASSGAWIVGEQYF. CDR3 coding DNA: TGTGCCAGCAGTGGAGCATGGATAGTTGGCGAGCAGTACTTC.

J is TRBJ2-5 and V is TRBV7-8; D remains unclear. Per germline, CDR1 SGHVS and CDR2 FQNEAQ. V dropped 3 bases and J dropped 5 bases, with 13 bases sitting between them. The CDR3 covers 14 residues. The CDR3, as DNA: TGTGCCAGCAGCTTCGGATCGGGTAGGGAGACCCAGTACTTC. Encoded protein: CASSFGSGRETQYF.

This clone was counted only a few times. V and J are TRBV11-2 and TRBJ2-7; TRBD2 matches at 11 bases. With V trimmed by 4 bases and J by 3 bases, 8 bases remained unmatched. There are 16 residues in the CDR3. CDR1 SGHAT and CDR2 FQNNGV come from the germline V gene. DNA for the CDR3: TGTGCCAGCAGCTCACTTAGCGGGGGGGCCATCTACGAGCAGTACTTC. It codes for CASSSLSGGAIYEQYF.

The chain carries TRBV28 and TRBJ2-7; the D is unclear. This CDR3 is built from 15 residues. Germline loops: CDR1 MDHEN, CDR2 SYDVKM. The V gene lost 6 bases and the J gene lost 2 bases, with 17 bases spanning the gap. The CDR3 loop is CASSDTELFAYEQYF. As DNA, the CDR3 is TGTGCCAGCAGCGACACCGAGCTATTTGCCTACGAGCAGTACTTC.

The V and J genes are TRBV2 and TRBJ1-1; D possibly corresponds to TRBD1 (5 bases). The ends were cut back, 7 bases at V and 1 base at J, with 10 bases in the middle. The CDR3 has 13 residues. The germline CDR1 and CDR2 sequences are SNHLY and FYNNEI. DNA for the CDR3: TGTGCCAGCAAGAGGACACCGAACACTGAAGCTTTCTTT. This sequence encodes CASKRTPNTEAFF. Using reference TRBV2 and TRBJ1-1 for the parts outside the CDR3, the full variable domain is EPEVTQTPSHQVTQMGQEVILRCVPISNHLYFYWYRQILGQKVEFLVSFYNNEISEKSEIFDDQFSVERPDGSNFTLKIRSTKLEDSAMYFCASKRTPNTEAFFGQGTRLTVV.

The chain recombines TRBV7-9 with TRBJ1-3; the D gene is possibly TRBD1 (6 bases). The CDR3 is 15 residues long. Germline-derived CDR1 and CDR2 are SEHNR and FQNEAQ (reference sequence). Trimming cost V 5 bases and J 0 bases, with 11 bases left between them. For the CDR3, the DNA is TGTGCCAGCAGCGCCGACAGGAACTCTGGAAACACCATATATTTT. Its translation: CASSADRNSGNTIYF.

This rearrangement joins TRBV19 to TRBJ2-3, with TRBD1 matching 8 bases. This CDR3 region has 14 residues. Germline V CDR1 and CDR2: LNHDA, SQIVND (reference sequence). With 6 bases clipped from V and 7 bases from J, the junction kept 9 bases outside the gene matches. The CDR3 sequence: CASRPGTGTNTQYF. The CDR3 coding sequence is TGTGCCAGTAGGCCCGGGACAGGAACGAATACGCAGTATTTT. The full variable domain, in which reference TRBV19 and TRBJ2-3 provide the parts outside the CDR3, is DGGITQSPKYLFRKEGQNVTLSCEQNLNHDAMYWYRQDPGQGLRLIYYSQIVNDFQKGDIAEGYSVSREKKESFPLTVTSAQKNPTAFYLCASRPGTGTNTQYFGPGTRLTVL.

The genes are TRBV11-1 and TRBJ1-1; a weak D match, TRBD1 (6 bases). Germline V gives CDR1 SGHAT, CDR2 FQDESV (reference sequence). V gave up 1 base and J gave up 6 bases, with 12 bases separating them. This CDR3 has 14 amino acids. Here the CDR3 DNA reads TGTGCCAGCAGCTTAGACGGGACATACGCTGAAGCTTTCTTT. Translation gives CASSLDGTYAEAFF.

This chain joins TRBV28 and TRBJ1-1, with D maybe TRBD1 (6 bases). The CDR3 length is 14 residues. V was cut by 3 bases and J by 1 base, with 9 bases left in between. Germline values: CDR1 MDHEN, CDR2 SYDVKM. The CDR3 loop reads CASSLGGPNTEAFF. Here the CDR3 DNA reads TGTGCCAGCAGTTTGGGGGGGCCGAACACTGAAGCTTTCTTT.

This clone was counted between two and nine times. This sequence joins TRBV18 and TRBJ1-1; D gene unclear. Between the trimmed V and J ends, which lost 5 bases and 4 bases, there was a span of 11 bases. The CDR3 loop spans 13 amino acids. The germline V gene has CDR1 KGHSH and CDR2 LQKENI. The CDR3 reads CASSRDPATEAFF. The CDR3 nucleotides are TGTGCCAGCTCAAGGGATCCTGCCACTGAAGCTTTCTTT. The full variable domain, with the rest looked up from reference TRBV18 and TRBJ1-1, is NAGVMQNPRHLVRRRGQEARLRCSPMKGHSHVYWYRQLPEEGLKFMVYLQKENIIDESGMPKERFSAEFPKEGPSILRIQQVVRGDSAAYFCASSRDPATEAFFGQGTRLTVV.

The chain has TRBV14 and TRBJ1-2; 9 nucleotides agree with TRBD1. This CDR3 contains 18 residues. The J segment lost 0 bases and the V segment lost 4 bases, leaving 12 bases of the junction unmatched. Germline V CDR1 and CDR2: SGHDN, FVKESK. Here the CDR3 reads CASSLRRDRVRANYGYTF. In DNA, the CDR3 is TGTGCCAGCAGCCTCCGACGGGACAGGGTCCGAGCTAACTATGGCTACACCTTC.

The chain is built from TRBV2 and TRBJ2-7; D unresolved. The CDR3 contains 11 residues. Looked up from germline, CDR1 is SNHLY and CDR2 is FYNNEI. V gave up 3 bases and J gave up 6 bases, with 6 bases separating them. The chain's CDR3 is CASSERFEQYF. The CDR3 DNA follows: TGTGCCAGCAGTGAGCGGTTCGAGCAGTACTTC.

The chain couples TRBV6-1 to TRBJ1-6; the D is unclear. Trimming shortened V by 8 bases and J by 3 bases, and 8 bases separated the two germline ends. The CDR3 consists of 13 residues. Germline CDR1 and CDR2: MNHNS and SASEGT. The CDR3 sequence is CASGEGYNSPLHF. CDR3 nucleotide sequence: TGTGCCAGCGGGGAGGGCTATAATTCACCCCTCCACTTT.

The chain combines TRBV2 with TRBJ1-5; D is unclear. This CDR3 contains 17 residues. The germline CDR1 and CDR2 sequences are SNHLY and FYNNEI. Trimming left V 3 bases short and J 2 bases short, with 17 bases between. The CDR3 protein is CASSDRASKGGNQPQHF. CDR3 DNA sequence: TGTGCCAGCAGTGACAGAGCGTCAAAGGGAGGCAATCAGCCCCAGCATTTT.

This clone was counted between two and nine times. V is TRBV5-6 and J is TRBJ1-4, with TRBD1 matching over 7 bases. The germline CDR1 and CDR2 sequences are SGHDT and YYEEEE. The CDR3 extends over 15 amino acids. The trim removed 1 base at V and 4 bases at J, leaving 4 bases unmatched. The CDR3 DNA sequence: TGTGCCAGCAGCTTGTTTGACAGGGATAATGAAAAACTGTTTTTT. It encodes CASSLFDRDNEKLFF.

The chain carries TRBV6-6 and TRBJ1-1; D remains ambiguous. V gave up 0 bases and J gave up 3 bases, with 11 bases separating them. CDR3 length: 15 residues. Germline V gives CDR1 MNHNY, CDR2 SVGAGI (reference sequence). The CDR3: CASSYSIQGDTEAFF. The CDR3 region has the DNA TGTGCCAGCAGTTACTCGATTCAAGGAGACACTGAAGCTTTCTTT.

The gene calls are TRBV28 and TRBJ2-7; D not certain. Germline V gene lookup returns CDR1 MDHEN and CDR2 SYDVKM. This CDR3 has 12 amino acids. Trimming stripped 3 bases from V and 9 bases from J, with 12 bases between. In nucleotides, the CDR3 is TGTGCCAGCAGTTTTCGCACCCGTGGGCAGTACTTC. This translates into CASSFRTRGQYF.

V gene TRBV19 combines with J gene TRBJ2-4; D unresolved. CDR1 and CDR2 from the germline V gene are LNHDA and SQIVND (reference sequence). The CDR3 has 13 residues. Trimming removed 5 bases at V and 3 bases at J, with 8 bases between. Here the CDR3 DNA reads TGTGCCAGTAGTGATTGGGGCAAAAACATTCAGTACTTC. This gives the protein CASSDWGKNIQYF.

The chain is built from TRBV6-5 and TRBJ2-6; D unresolved. From germline, CDR1 is MNHEY and CDR2 SVGAGI. Trimming pared 0 bases from V and 0 bases from J, leaving 6 bases between. This CDR3 region has 16 residues. The CDR3 coding sequence is TGTGCCAGCAGTTACTCGAGGTACTCTGGGGCCAACGTCCTGACTTTC. It specifies CASSYSRYSGANVLTF.